One sample yielded the 24 T cell receptor beta chains listed below, sequenced in a study of tumor-infiltrating lymphocytes in localized non-small cell lung cancer. The assay was immunoSEQ multiplex PCR, and TCRdb's table has in-frame clones only and misses some. This table has about 16,000 clones, roughly four fifths appearing once. The sequenced sample was lung tumor tissue. The receptors were sampled from a human donor with non-small cell lung cancer.

The chain recombines TRBV9 with TRBJ2-1, with 13 bases that match TRBD2. From germline, CDR1 is SGDLS and CDR2 YYNGEE. The V segment lost 5 bases and the J segment 7 bases; nucleotides outside the gene matches: 9. The CDR3 loop spans 16 amino acids. The CDR3 DNA reads TGTGCCAGCAGTAGGGAATTGGGACTAGCGGGAAATGAGCAGTTCTTC. Protein: CASSRELGLAGNEQFF.

This chain uses TRBV10-1 with TRBJ2-7; 12 bases line up with TRBD2. Per the germline V gene, CDR1 is WNHNN and CDR2 is SYGVQD (reference sequence). Trimming cost V 4 bases and J 3 bases; bases outside gene matches: 10. The CDR3 sequence is 17 residues long. In DNA form, the CDR3 reads TGCGCCAGCAGTGGAGGGACTAGCGGGTCCCTTTTCTACGAGCAGTACTTC. As protein: CASSGGTSGSLFYEQYF.

This clone showed up just once. V usage is TRBV19 and J usage is TRBJ2-1; 13 bases align to TRBD2. The length of the CDR3 is 16 residues. Trimming took 3 bases from V and 8 from J; bases not matched to a gene: 7. Germline assignment: CDR1 LNHDA and CDR2 SQIVND (reference sequence). The CDR3 DNA is TGTGCCAGTAGTATTGGGGGGACTAGCGGGACCGATGAGCAGTTCTTC. This gives the protein CASSIGGTSGTDEQFF.

This chain connects TRBV7-2 to TRBJ2-1; D is unclear. There are 13 residues in the CDR3. CDR1 and CDR2 from the germline V gene are SGHTA and FQGNSA. Trimming took 9 bases from V and 5 from J, leaving 14 bases between them. Here the CDR3 reads CASIQWTNNEQFF. CDR3 coding DNA: TGTGCCAGTATCCAATGGACGAACAATGAGCAGTTCTTC.

Here the CDR3 DNA reads TGTGCCAGCAGTTTAGGGCTAGCGGGAGTCGAGACCCAGTACTTC. This translates into CASSLGLAGVETQYF. The V and J genes are TRBV28 and TRBJ2-5; 10 bases are a match to TRBD2. This CDR3 comprises 15 residues. V was pared by 2 bases and J by 5 bases, with 5 bases of the junction left unmatched. Germline V gene lookup returns CDR1 MDHEN and CDR2 SYDVKM. The whole variable domain, remainder taken from reference TRBV28 and TRBJ2-5, is DVKVTQSSRYLVKRTGEKVFLECVQDMDHENMFWYRQDPGLGLRLIYFSYDVKMKEKGDIPEGYSVSREKKERFSLILESASTNQTSMYLCASSLGLAGVETQYFGPGTRLLVL.

The chain uses TRBV18 and TRBJ2-1, with TRBD1 matching over 12 bases. Per germline, CDR1 KGHSH and CDR2 LQKENI. This CDR3 is built from 16 residues. V gave up 0 bases and J gave up 8 bases; unmatched junction bases: 5. This chain's CDR3 is CASSPPPGTGGYEQFF. CDR3 DNA: TGTGCCAGCTCACCACCCCCCGGGACAGGGGGCTATGAGCAGTTCTTC.

This clone occurred a few times. V usage is TRBV6-1 and J usage is TRBJ2-7, with TRBD2 matching over 10 bases. V shed 2 bases, J shed 2 bases, and the junction held 3 bases outside the gene matches. This CDR3 spans 15 amino acids. Germline V lookup: CDR1 MNHNS, CDR2 SASEGT. Written as DNA, the CDR3 is TGTGCCAGCAGTGAAAGGACTAGCGGCCCCTACGAGCAGTACTTC. Translation: CASSERTSGPYEQYF.

The rearrangement links TRBV30 to TRBJ2-1, with a weak D call TRBD2 (5 bases). Trimming left V 4 bases short and J 8 bases short, with 12 bases between. Germline V gives CDR1 GTSNPN, CDR2 SVGIG (reference sequence). This CDR3 has 12 residues. CDR3 amino acids: CAWNRGADEQFF. CDR3 bases: TGTGCCTGGAACCGGGGAGCGGATGAGCAGTTCTTC. The complete variable domain, with remaining parts taken from reference TRBV30 and TRBJ2-1, reads SQTIHQWPATLVQPVGSPLSLECTVEGTSNPNLYWYRQAAGRGLQLLFYSVGIGQISSEVPQNLSASRPQDRQFILSSKKLLLSDSGFYLCAWNRGADEQFFGPGTRLTVL.

The gene calls are TRBV14 and TRBJ2-2; 9 bases map to TRBD1. V lost 2 bases and J lost 8; bases outside the gene matches: 6. Germline V gene data show CDR1 as SGHDN and CDR2 as FVKESK. The CDR3 has 15 residues. CDR3 coding DNA: TGTGCCAGCAGCCAACAACAGGGGGCGGCGGGGGAGCTGTTTTTT. Translating gives CASSQQQGAAGELFF.

The chain joins TRBV5-8 to TRBJ1-2; TRBD1 aligns across 11 bases. The CDR3 has 16 amino acids. Trimming removed 0 bases from V and 2 bases from J; junction bases left unmatched: 3. CDR1 and CDR2 from the germline V gene are SGHTS and YDEGEE. CDR3 region: CASSLDWDRGNYGYTF. The DNA of the CDR3 is TGTGCCAGCAGCTTGGACTGGGACAGGGGGAACTATGGCTACACCTTC.

This clone qualifies as medium-sized. This chain links TRBV7-8 with TRBJ1-2; D unclear. This CDR3 is 15 amino acids long. Trimming stripped 2 bases from V and 8 bases from J, with 18 bases between. The germline gives CDR1 SGHVS, CDR2 FQNEAQ. The CDR3 protein is CASSLTRTVLGGYTF. The CDR3 region has the DNA TGTGCCAGCAGCTTAACCCGTACAGTTCTCGGAGGCTACACCTTC.

The chain links TRBV27 to TRBJ1-2; D gene ambiguous. Germline CDR1 and CDR2: MNHEY and SMNVEV (reference sequence). The CDR3 consists of 16 residues. The V end was cut by 0 bases, the J end by 0 bases, with 11 bases between. The CDR3 DNA sequence: TGTGCCAGCAGTTTATCGTATAGGAAATCTAACTATGGCTACACCTTC. Protein sequence: CASSLSYRKSNYGYTF.

The rearrangement uses TRBV30 and TRBJ1-5, with 9 bases matching TRBD1. The V gene end was trimmed by 2 bases and the J gene end by 5 bases; junction bases not matched to a gene: 7. The CDR3 contains 15 residues. CDR1 and CDR2 (germline): GTSNPN, SVGIG (reference sequence). This CDR3 is CAWSFRDRDDQPQHF. Written as DNA, the CDR3 is TGTGCCTGGAGTTTCCGGGACAGGGATGATCAGCCCCAGCATTTT.

The J gene is TRBJ1-1, the V gene TRBV11-2; D is uncertain. CDR1 SGHAT and CDR2 FQNNGV come from the germline V gene. V was shortened by 7 bases and J by 2 bases, with 8 bases between the two germline ends. The CDR3 loop spans 12 amino acids. Written as DNA, the CDR3 is TGTGCCAGCAACCGCCCCAACACTGAAGCTTTCTTT. Protein sequence: CASNRPNTEAFF.

The chain joins TRBV6-6 to TRBJ1-2, with TRBD1 matching over 11 bases. Germline lookup yields CDR1 MNHNY and CDR2 SVGAGI (reference sequence). This CDR3 spans 15 amino acids. J was trimmed by 8 bases and V by 6 bases; bases with no gene match: 11. The CDR3 protein is CASRDGTGGLGGYTF. CDR3 in DNA: TGTGCCAGCAGAGACGGGACAGGGGGATTGGGGGGCTACACCTTC.

The chain joins TRBV2 to TRBJ2-7, with D uncertain. Trimming removed 5 bases at V and 3 bases at J, with 17 bases between. The V gene's germline CDR1 is SNHLY and CDR2 FYNNEI. The CDR3 contains 15 residues. DNA of the CDR3: TGTGCCAGCAGTTCTACCTGGACCGCAATCTACGAGCAGTACTTC. It specifies CASSSTWTAIYEQYF.

This chain uses TRBV2 with TRBJ2-3, with TRBD2 matching over 9 bases. V lost 6 bases to trimming and J lost 3 bases; unmatched junction nucleotides: 4. CDR3 length: 14 residues. CDR1 and CDR2 (germline): SNHLY, FYNNEI. CDR3 sequence (DNA): TGTGCCAGCAGCGGGACTAGCTGGACAGATACGCAGTATTTT. The encoded protein is CASSGTSWTDTQYF.

The CDR3 bases are TGCAGCGTTGAAGATAACGGGTCCCAGTACTTC. Translation: CSVEDNGSQYF. The chain recombines TRBV29-1 with TRBJ2-5; D remains ambiguous. The CDR3 length is 11 residues. Trimming took 0 bases from V and 9 from J, leaving 8 bases between them. Germline V gene sequence: CDR1 SQVTM, CDR2 ANQGSEA.

V and J are TRBV9 and TRBJ1-2, with D possibly TRBD1 on 6 matching bases. The CDR3 extends over 12 amino acids. CDR1 and CDR2 from the germline V gene are SGDLS and YYNGEE. V gave up 3 bases and J gave up 7 bases, with 10 bases separating them. CDR3 sequence reads: CASSEQGIGYTF. The CDR3 coding sequence is TGTGCCAGCAGCGAACAGGGAATTGGCTACACCTTC.

This chain links TRBV30 with TRBJ2-5; TRBD2 matches 7 bases. V was clipped by 5 bases and J by 4 bases; unmatched bases: 4. CDR1 and CDR2 from the germline V gene are GTSNPN and SVGIG (reference sequence). The CDR3 is 12 amino acids. CDR3 in amino acids: CAWWGRGETQYF. Written as DNA, the CDR3 is TGTGCCTGGTGGGGGAGGGGAGAGACCCAGTACTTC. Combining the CDR3 with reference TRBV30 and TRBJ2-5 gives the whole variable domain SQTIHQWPATLVQPVGSPLSLECTVEGTSNPNLYWYRQAAGRGLQLLFYSVGIGQISSEVPQNLSASRPQDRQFILSSKKLLLSDSGFYLCAWWGRGETQYFGPGTRLLVL.

V gene TRBV6-5 combines with J gene TRBJ2-1, with 8 bases matching TRBD1. This CDR3 spans 13 amino acids. Germline assignment: CDR1 MNHEY and CDR2 SVGAGI. Trimming cost V 6 bases and J 6 bases; bases outside gene matches: 4. The CDR3 here is CASRLTGGNEQFF. The CDR3 nucleotides read TGTGCCAGCAGGCTCACAGGGGGCAATGAGCAGTTCTTC.

Here the CDR3 reads CASSWNTGTPEETQYF. CDR3 DNA sequence: TGTGCCAGCAGCTGGAACACCGGGACCCCCGAGGAGACCCAGTACTTC. This chain joins TRBV7-2 and TRBJ2-5; either TRBD1 or TRBD2 may fit D (5 bases each). Trimming cost V 4 bases and J 5 bases, with 20 bases left between them. The CDR3 spans 16 residues. Per germline, CDR1 SGHTA and CDR2 FQGNSA.

This rearrangement joins TRBV4-3 to TRBJ2-7; possibly TRBD1 or TRBD2 for D (5 bases each). Deletions cut 3 bases from V and 0 bases from J, with 12 bases between. The CDR3 has 15 residues. CDR1 is LGHNA and CDR2 is YSLEER in the germline V gene. CDR3 nucleotide sequence: TGCGCCAGCAGCCACGGGACCACCAGCTCCTACGAGCAGTACTTC. Translated: CASSHGTTSSYEQYF.

This chain uses TRBV18 with TRBJ1-1, with D tentatively TRBD1 (6 bases). V dropped 2 bases and J dropped 5 bases, with 9 bases sitting between them. This CDR3 region has 13 residues. The germline V gene encodes CDR1 KGHSH and CDR2 LQKENI. The CDR3 DNA is TGTGCCAGCTCACCAAGGGGGGAAACTGAAGCTTTCTTT. This sequence encodes CASSPRGETEAFF.